One and the same sample provided the 8 T cell receptor beta chains below, sequenced in a study of blood T cells in healthy people across ages. For the second PCR, which ran for about 6 to 11 cycles, a sample-barcoded 5' primer and a J-beta primer mix were used. TCRdb reprocessed the 5' RACE reads via MiXCR and lists one record per CDR3 protein. Of nearly 800,000 distinct CDR3 sequences in the sample, approximately 25% were seen once. The same data also went into a second study, on T cells of mothers and their children.

Sample: blood. The receptors were sampled from a boy between 10 and 17 years old in good health.

Many counts were recorded for this clonotype. CDR3 bases: TGTGCCAGCAGTCTAACTTGGGACAGGGCCCCCGCACTAGCGGGAGGGCCGAACACAGATACGCAGTATTTT. Its protein is CASSLTWDRAPALAGGPNTDTQYF. The chain couples TRBV28 to TRBJ2-3; 13 bases match TRBD2. J gave up 2 bases and V 5 bases, and 28 bases lay outside the gene matches. This CDR3 is built from 24 residues. Germline V gene lookup returns CDR1 MDHEN and CDR2 SYDVKM.

This clonotype appeared a few times. This chain joins TRBV10-3 and TRBJ1-5; TRBD1 might be the D (5 bases). Per germline, CDR1 ENHRY and CDR2 SYGVKD. The CDR3 runs to 13 residues. Trimming removed 5 bases at V and 5 bases at J, with 10 bases between. CDR3 bases: TGTGCCATCAGTTCAGGGCGGGATCAGCCCCAGCATTTT. Translated, it gives CAISSGRDQPQHF.

This clonotype was detected only a few times. The CDR3 protein is CASSVATGLAGFSYNEQFF. The CDR3 bases are TGTGCCAGCAGCGTAGCTACGGGACTAGCGGGATTCTCCTACAATGAGCAGTTCTTC. V and J are TRBV9 and TRBJ2-1; 13 nucleotides line up with TRBD2. Germline assignment: CDR1 SGDLS and CDR2 YYNGEE. J lost 0 bases, V lost 0 bases, and 6 bases had no gene match. The CDR3 extends over 19 amino acids. The entire variable domain, with the rest obtained from reference TRBV9 and TRBJ2-1, is as follows: DSGVTQTPKHLITATGQRVTLRCSPRSGDLSVYWYQQSLDQGLQFLIQYYNGEERAKGNILERFSAQQFPDLHSELNLSSLELGDSALYFCASSVATGLAGFSYNEQFFGPGTRLTVL.

In this sample, this clonotype turned up a few times. The rearrangement links TRBV7-2 to TRBJ2-7; D might be TRBD2 (7 bases). V was pared by 5 bases and J by 3 bases, with 20 bases between. Germline lookup yields CDR1 SGHTA and CDR2 FQGNSA. The CDR3 has 16 residues. CDR3 loop: CASSPFGGAISYEQYF. Written as DNA, the CDR3 is TGTGCCAGCAGCCCATTTGGGGGGGCCATAAGCTACGAGCAGTACTTC.

A few counts support this clonotype. The CDR3 spells CASTRDKNQPQHF. The DNA of the CDR3 is TGTGCCAGCACCCGGGACAAGAATCAGCCCCAGCATTTT. The rearrangement uses TRBV2 and TRBJ1-5, with a tentative D call TRBD1 (6 bases). Germline V gives CDR1 SNHLY, CDR2 FYNNEI. The CDR3 consists of 13 residues. V dropped 7 bases and J dropped 4 bases, with 11 bases sitting between them.

This chain uses TRBV5-1 with TRBJ1-3; possibly TRBD1 for D (6 bases). The ends were cut back, 4 bases at V and 3 bases at J, with 14 bases in the middle. The germline V gene encodes CDR1 SGHRS and CDR2 YFSETQ. The CDR3 has 15 amino acids. The CDR3 nucleotides are TGCGCCAGCAGCCATGGACAGAACCGTGGAAACACCATATATTTT. Its protein is CASSHGQNRGNTIYF.

This sequence joins TRBV5-1 and TRBJ2-1, with D possibly matching TRBD2 (6 bases). The CDR3 has 14 amino acids. CDR1 and CDR2 from the germline V gene are SGHRS and YFSETQ. V was pared by 1 base and J by 7 bases, with 12 bases between. The CDR3 region has the DNA TGCGCCAGCAGCTTGTCTGTAGCGGCAAATGAGCAGTTCTTC. Its protein is CASSLSVAANEQFF. The full variable domain, its missing parts supplied by reference TRBV5-1 and TRBJ2-1, is KAGVTQTPRYLIKTRGQQVTLSCSPISGHRSVSWYQQTPGQGLQFLFEYFSETQRNKGNFPGRFSGRQFSNSRSEMNVSTLELGDSALYLCASSLSVAANEQFFGPGTRLTVL.

This sequence joins TRBV7-9 and TRBJ2-1; a weak D match, TRBD1 (5 bases). The J call is uncertain, as TRBJ2-7 better fits the DNA end. Germline loops: CDR1 SEHNR, CDR2 FQNEAQ (reference sequence). The CDR3 consists of 15 residues. The CDR3 DNA sequence: TGTGCCAGCAGCTTAAAAGGGGTCAGCTCCTACGAGCAGTACTTC. Translated, it gives CASSLKGVSSYEQYF.